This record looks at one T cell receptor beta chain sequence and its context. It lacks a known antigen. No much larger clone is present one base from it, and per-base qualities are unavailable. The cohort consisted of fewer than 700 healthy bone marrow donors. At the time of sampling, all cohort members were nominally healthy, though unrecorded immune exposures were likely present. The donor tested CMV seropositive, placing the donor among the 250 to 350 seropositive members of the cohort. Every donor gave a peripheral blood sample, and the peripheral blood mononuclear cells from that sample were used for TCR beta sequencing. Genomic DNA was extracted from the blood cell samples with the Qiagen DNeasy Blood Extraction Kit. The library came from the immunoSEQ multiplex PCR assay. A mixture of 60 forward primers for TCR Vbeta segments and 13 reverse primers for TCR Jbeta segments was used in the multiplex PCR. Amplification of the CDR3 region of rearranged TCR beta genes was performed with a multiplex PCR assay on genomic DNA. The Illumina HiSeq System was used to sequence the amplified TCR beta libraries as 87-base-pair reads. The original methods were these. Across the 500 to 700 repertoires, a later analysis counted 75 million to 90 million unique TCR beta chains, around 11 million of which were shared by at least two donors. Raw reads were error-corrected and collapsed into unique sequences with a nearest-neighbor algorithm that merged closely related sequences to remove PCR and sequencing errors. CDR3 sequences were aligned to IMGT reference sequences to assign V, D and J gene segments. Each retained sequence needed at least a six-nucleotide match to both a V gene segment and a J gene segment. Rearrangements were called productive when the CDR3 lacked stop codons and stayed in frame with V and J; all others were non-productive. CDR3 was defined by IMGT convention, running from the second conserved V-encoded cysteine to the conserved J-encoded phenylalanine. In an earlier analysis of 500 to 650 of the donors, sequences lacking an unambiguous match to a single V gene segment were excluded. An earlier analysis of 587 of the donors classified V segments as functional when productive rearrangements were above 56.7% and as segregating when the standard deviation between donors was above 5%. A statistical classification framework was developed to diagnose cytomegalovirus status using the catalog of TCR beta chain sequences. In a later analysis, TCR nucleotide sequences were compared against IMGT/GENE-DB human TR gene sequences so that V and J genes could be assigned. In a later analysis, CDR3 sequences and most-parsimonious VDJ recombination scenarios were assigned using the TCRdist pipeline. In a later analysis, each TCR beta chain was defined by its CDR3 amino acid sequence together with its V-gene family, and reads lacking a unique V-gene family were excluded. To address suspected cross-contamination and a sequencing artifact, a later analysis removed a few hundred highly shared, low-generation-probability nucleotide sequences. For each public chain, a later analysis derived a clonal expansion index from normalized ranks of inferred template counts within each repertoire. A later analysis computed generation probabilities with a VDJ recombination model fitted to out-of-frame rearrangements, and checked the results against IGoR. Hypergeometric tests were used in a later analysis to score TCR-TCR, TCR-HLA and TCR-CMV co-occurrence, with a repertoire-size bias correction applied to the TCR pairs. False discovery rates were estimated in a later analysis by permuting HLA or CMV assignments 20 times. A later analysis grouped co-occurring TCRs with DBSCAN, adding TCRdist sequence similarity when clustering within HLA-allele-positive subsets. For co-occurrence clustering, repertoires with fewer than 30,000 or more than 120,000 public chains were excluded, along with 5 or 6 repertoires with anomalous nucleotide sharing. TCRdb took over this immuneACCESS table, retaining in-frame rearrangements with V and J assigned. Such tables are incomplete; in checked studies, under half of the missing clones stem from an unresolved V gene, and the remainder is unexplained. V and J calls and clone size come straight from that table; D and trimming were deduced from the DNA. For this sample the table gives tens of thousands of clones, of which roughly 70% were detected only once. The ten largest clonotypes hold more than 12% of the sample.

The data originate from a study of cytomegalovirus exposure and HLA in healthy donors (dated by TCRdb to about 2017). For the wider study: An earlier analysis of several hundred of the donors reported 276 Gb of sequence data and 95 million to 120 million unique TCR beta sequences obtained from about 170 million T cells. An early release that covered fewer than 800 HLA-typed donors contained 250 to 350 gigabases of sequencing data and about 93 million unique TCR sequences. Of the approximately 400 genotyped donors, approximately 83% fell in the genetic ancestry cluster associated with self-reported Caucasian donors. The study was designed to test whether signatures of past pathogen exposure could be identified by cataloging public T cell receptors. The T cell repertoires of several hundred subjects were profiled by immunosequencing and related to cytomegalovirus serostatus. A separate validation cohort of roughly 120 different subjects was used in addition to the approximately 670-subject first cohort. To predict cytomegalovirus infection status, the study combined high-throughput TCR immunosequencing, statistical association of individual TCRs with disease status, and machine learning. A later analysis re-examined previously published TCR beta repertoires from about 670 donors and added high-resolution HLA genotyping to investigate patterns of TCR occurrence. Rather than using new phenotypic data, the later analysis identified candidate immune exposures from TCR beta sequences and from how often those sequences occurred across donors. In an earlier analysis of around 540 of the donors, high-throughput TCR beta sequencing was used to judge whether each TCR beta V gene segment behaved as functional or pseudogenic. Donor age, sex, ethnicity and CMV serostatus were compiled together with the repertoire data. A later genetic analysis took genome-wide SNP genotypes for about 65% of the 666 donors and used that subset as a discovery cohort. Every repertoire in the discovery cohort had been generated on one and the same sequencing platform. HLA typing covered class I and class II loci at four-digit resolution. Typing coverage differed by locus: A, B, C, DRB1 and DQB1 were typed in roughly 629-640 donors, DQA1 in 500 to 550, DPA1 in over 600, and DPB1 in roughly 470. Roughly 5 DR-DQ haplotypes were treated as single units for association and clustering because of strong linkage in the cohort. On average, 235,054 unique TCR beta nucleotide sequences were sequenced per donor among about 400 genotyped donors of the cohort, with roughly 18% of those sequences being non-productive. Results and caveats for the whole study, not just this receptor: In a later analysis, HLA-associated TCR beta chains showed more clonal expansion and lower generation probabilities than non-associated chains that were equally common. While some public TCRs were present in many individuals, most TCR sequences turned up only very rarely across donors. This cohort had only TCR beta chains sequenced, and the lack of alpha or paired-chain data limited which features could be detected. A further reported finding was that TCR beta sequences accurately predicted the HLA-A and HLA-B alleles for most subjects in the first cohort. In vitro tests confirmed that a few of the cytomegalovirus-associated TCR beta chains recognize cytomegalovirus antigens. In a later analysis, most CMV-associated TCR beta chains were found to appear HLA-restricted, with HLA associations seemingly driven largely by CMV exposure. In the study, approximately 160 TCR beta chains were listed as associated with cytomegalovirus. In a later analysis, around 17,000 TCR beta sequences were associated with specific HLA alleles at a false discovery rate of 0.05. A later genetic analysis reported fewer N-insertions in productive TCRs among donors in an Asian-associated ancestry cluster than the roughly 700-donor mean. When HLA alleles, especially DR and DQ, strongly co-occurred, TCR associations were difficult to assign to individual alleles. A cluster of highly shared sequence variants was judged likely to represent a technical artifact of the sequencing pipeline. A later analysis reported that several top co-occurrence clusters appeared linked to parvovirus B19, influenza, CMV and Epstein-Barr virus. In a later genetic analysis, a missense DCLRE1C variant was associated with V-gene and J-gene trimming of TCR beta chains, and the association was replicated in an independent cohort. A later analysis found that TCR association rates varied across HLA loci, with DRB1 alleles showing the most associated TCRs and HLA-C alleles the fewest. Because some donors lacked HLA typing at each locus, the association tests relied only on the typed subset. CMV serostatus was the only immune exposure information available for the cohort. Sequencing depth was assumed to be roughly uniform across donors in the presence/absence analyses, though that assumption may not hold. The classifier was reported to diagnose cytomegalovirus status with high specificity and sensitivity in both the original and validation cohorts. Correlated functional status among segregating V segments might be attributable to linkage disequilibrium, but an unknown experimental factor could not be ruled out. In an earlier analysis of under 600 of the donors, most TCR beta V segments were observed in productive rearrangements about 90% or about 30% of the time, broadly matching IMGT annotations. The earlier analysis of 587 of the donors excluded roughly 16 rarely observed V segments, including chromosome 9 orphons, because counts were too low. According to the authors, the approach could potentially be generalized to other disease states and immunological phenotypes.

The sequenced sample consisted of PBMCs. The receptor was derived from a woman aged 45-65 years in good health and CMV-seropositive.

The CDR3 region has the sequence CASSLEIYGYTF. In nucleotides, the sequence is TGTGCCAGCAGCCTAGAAATCTATGGCTACACCTTC. Recombination linked TRBV28 to TRBJ1-2, with an unclear D gene assignment. For CDR1 and CDR2, the germline V gene lists MDHEN and SYDVKM. Including the terminal cysteine and phenylalanine, the CDR3 comprises 12 residues. Solely the CDR3 DNA is kept, with 36 bases framed from the first base. V sheds 6 bases and J sheds 4 bases, leaving 9 bases between their ends.